Listed below are T cell receptor beta chains from one sample, sequenced in a study of T cells in Graves' hyperthyroidism and ophthalmopathy. TCRdb fed the multiplex PCR reads into MiXCR, producing one record per CDR3 protein. The sample shows 600,000 to 650,000 distinct CDR3 sequences, around 20% of them seen only once. Source material: blood. Receptors were obtained from a man aged 25-40 years with Graves' ophthalmopathy. The CDR3 runs from the conserved cysteine through the conserved F or W. Each record gives: J gene, clone size, D gene, V gene, CDR3 DNA, CDR3 protein. A D gene is named only where the DNA matches it firmly. A row's size may be missing; if present it is once, few, many or a size class.

J gene: TRBJ2-5
clone size: many
D gene: TRBD2
V gene: TRBV30
CDR3 DNA: TGTGCCTGGAGTCCTCGGACTAGGTACCAAGAGACCCAGTACTTC
CDR3 protein: CAWSPRTRYQETQYF

J gene: TRBJ2-5
clone size: NA
D gene: TRBD2
V gene: TRBV13
CDR3 DNA: TGTGCCAGCAGCTTAGGCCCGCGTACTAGCGGTTCGACCCAGTACTTC
CDR3 protein: CASSLGPRTSGSTQYF

J gene: TRBJ2-7
clone size: many
D gene: NA
V gene: TRBV28
CDR3 DNA: TGTGCCAGCAGCTTAGTAGCAGGGTCCTACGAGCAGTACTTC
CDR3 protein: CASSLVAGSYEQYF

J gene: TRBJ1-5
clone size: NA
D gene: NA
V gene: TRBV4-1
CDR3 DNA: TGCGCCAGCAGCCAAGTTATAAATCAGCCCCAGCATTTT
CDR3 protein: CASSQVINQPQHF

J gene: TRBJ2-7
clone size: NA
D gene: NA
V gene: TRBV6-1
CDR3 DNA: TGTGCCAGCAGTGAACTAGGAGGGAGCGGCTACGAGCAGTACTTC
CDR3 protein: CASSELGGSGYEQYF

J gene: TRBJ1-5
clone size: NA
D gene: NA
V gene: TRBV19
CDR3 DNA: NA
CDR3 protein: CASIEFGAGNQPQHF

J gene: TRBJ2-3
clone size: NA
D gene: NA
V gene: TRBV10-3
CDR3 DNA: TGTGCCATCAGTGGTGAAGGGGACTTGCCAGATACGCAGTATTTT
CDR3 protein: CAISGEGDLPDTQYF

J gene: TRBJ2-7
clone size: NA
D gene: TRBD1
V gene: TRBV30
CDR3 DNA: TGTGCCTGGAGACGCGGACAGGGGGGCCCCTACGAGCAGTACTTC
CDR3 protein: CAWRRGQGGPYEQYF

J gene: TRBJ1-5
clone size: few
D gene: NA
V gene: TRBV18
CDR3 DNA: TGTGCCAGCTCATCGACCTGGGGGGGCGGACAGCCCCAGCATTTT
CDR3 protein: CASSSTWGGGQPQHF

J gene: TRBJ2-2
clone size: NA
D gene: NA
V gene: TRBV7-9
CDR3 DNA: TGTGCCAGCAGCTCCCGCGAAAGCTTAGCGGCGGGGAGGCTGTTTTTT
CDR3 protein: CASSSRESLAAGRLFF

J gene: TRBJ1-5
clone size: NA
D gene: NA
V gene: TRBV4-1
CDR3 DNA: TGCGCCAGCAGCCAAGTGAGGGGGAAGGGCAATCAGCCCCAGCATTTT
CDR3 protein: CASSQVRGKGNQPQHF

J gene: TRBJ1-1
clone size: many
D gene: NA
V gene: TRBV28
CDR3 DNA: TGTGCCAGCAGTCCGCCCGAGTCACCCGAAGCTTTCTTT
CDR3 protein: CASSPPESPEAFF

J gene: TRBJ1-2
clone size: NA
D gene: TRBD1
V gene: TRBV15
CDR3 DNA: TGTGCCACCCGAGGGGGCATCGAGATCGGCTATGGCTACACCTTC
CDR3 protein: CATRGGIEIGYGYTF

J gene: TRBJ2-2
clone size: few
D gene: TRBD2
V gene: TRBV11-1
CDR3 DNA: TGTGCCAGCAGCTCCCGGTGGAGCGGGAGTTCCGGGGAGCTGTTTTTT
CDR3 protein: CASSSRWSGSSGELFF

J gene: TRBJ2-2
clone size: few
D gene: NA
V gene: TRBV6-5
CDR3 DNA: TGTGCCAGCAGTTACGTTCGGCAGGCGAACACCGGGGAGCTGTTTTTT
CDR3 protein: CASSYVRQANTGELFF

J gene: TRBJ2-4
clone size: NA
D gene: NA
V gene: TRBV7-2
CDR3 DNA: TGTGCCAGCAGCTTGAACCCGGGTCAAAACATTCAGTACTTC
CDR3 protein: CASSLNPGQNIQYF

J gene: TRBJ2-2
clone size: few
D gene: NA
V gene: TRBV10-3
CDR3 DNA: TGTGCCATCAGTGAGTCGGGAACGACGTCCGGGGAGCTGTTTTTT
CDR3 protein: CAISESGTTSGELFF

J gene: TRBJ2-7
clone size: few
D gene: TRBD2
V gene: TRBV4-1
CDR3 DNA: TGCGCCAGCAGCCAAGGCGGCGGGAGAGGGCCCTACGGGCAGTACTTC
CDR3 protein: CASSQGGGRGPYGQYF

J gene: TRBJ2-7
clone size: few
D gene: NA
V gene: TRBV6-1
CDR3 DNA: TGTGCCAGCAGGCCCGGTCACAGCAGCTCCTACGAGCAGTACTTC
CDR3 protein: CASRPGHSSSYEQYF

J gene: TRBJ2-7
clone size: NA
D gene: TRBD2
V gene: TRBV6-2/TRBV6-3
CDR3 DNA: TGTGCCAGCAGTTACGGTCACCTAGCGGGAGAGGGGGAGCAGTACTTC
CDR3 protein: CASSYGHLAGEGEQYF

J gene: TRBJ2-1
clone size: NA
D gene: NA
V gene: TRBV7-9
CDR3 DNA: TGTGCCAGCAGCCTACAGGGGAGGGATGAGCAGTTCTTC
CDR3 protein: CASSLQGRDEQFF

J gene: TRBJ1-1
clone size: few
D gene: NA
V gene: TRBV30
CDR3 DNA: TGTGCCTGGAGTGAAGTGAAAAAGGGGGGCGGAATAGTTGAAGCTTTCTTT
CDR3 protein: CAWSEVKKGGGIVEAFF

J gene: TRBJ2-7
clone size: NA
D gene: TRBD1
V gene: TRBV6-2/TRBV6-3
CDR3 DNA: TGTGCCACCCACAGGGGCGCGACCTCCTACGAGCAGTACTTC
CDR3 protein: CATHRGATSYEQYF

J gene: TRBJ1-2
clone size: few
D gene: NA
V gene: TRBV19
CDR3 DNA: TGTGCCAGTAGTATAGGTGGTGGGCAACTCCGCTATGGCTACACCTTC
CDR3 protein: CASSIGGGQLRYGYTF

J gene: TRBJ1-5
clone size: NA
D gene: TRBD1
V gene: TRBV15
CDR3 DNA: TGTGCCACCAGCAGCACAGGGACAGGGCTAGGGCGCGGCCAGCCCCAGCATTTT
CDR3 protein: CATSSTGTGLGRGQPQHF

J gene: TRBJ1-2
clone size: many
D gene: NA
V gene: TRBV18
CDR3 DNA: TGTGCCAGCTCACCAAGTGCGGGGTTTAACTATGGCTACACCTTC
CDR3 protein: CASSPSAGFNYGYTF

J gene: TRBJ2-5
clone size: few
D gene: TRBD1
V gene: TRBV18
CDR3 DNA: TGTGCCAGCTCACCCAGGACAGGGTATGGGACCCAGTACTTC
CDR3 protein: CASSPRTGYGTQYF

J gene: TRBJ1-1
clone size: few
D gene: NA
V gene: TRBV29-1
CDR3 DNA: TGCAGCGTTAGGATGGTAGGGAACACTGAAGCTTTCTTT
CDR3 protein: CSVRMVGNTEAFF

J gene: TRBJ2-3
clone size: many
D gene: TRBD2
V gene: TRBV7-9
CDR3 DNA: TGTGCCAGCAGCTTTACTAGCGGGAGAACAGATACGCAGTATTTT
CDR3 protein: CASSFTSGRTDTQYF

J gene: TRBJ1-5
clone size: NA
D gene: NA
V gene: TRBV19
CDR3 DNA: TGTGCCAGTAGTATGGCCCCTCGCTCCTCACGCAATCAGCCCCAGCATTTT
CDR3 protein: CASSMAPRSSRNQPQHF

J gene: TRBJ2-2
clone size: NA
D gene: TRBD1
V gene: TRBV6-5
CDR3 DNA: TGTGCCAGCAGTTACTCGAGCGCCAGGGGGCGGGCCGGGGAGCTGTTTTTT
CDR3 protein: CASSYSSARGRAGELFF

J gene: TRBJ2-1
clone size: many
D gene: NA
V gene: TRBV27
CDR3 DNA: TGTGCCAGCAGTTTATTCAGGGGGGGGGACGTGGGTCAGTTCTTC
CDR3 protein: CASSLFRGGDVGQFF

J gene: TRBJ2-1
clone size: NA
D gene: TRBD2
V gene: TRBV7-3
CDR3 DNA: TGTGCCAGCAGCCAAAATTTACTAGCGCAGGCAGATGAGCAGTTCTTC
CDR3 protein: CASSQNLLAQADEQFF

J gene: TRBJ2-5
clone size: NA
D gene: NA
V gene: TRBV2
CDR3 DNA: TGTGCCAGCATTACAGGAGAGACCCAGTACTTC
CDR3 protein: CASITGETQYF

J gene: TRBJ2-7
clone size: NA
D gene: NA
V gene: TRBV9
CDR3 DNA: TGTGCCAGCAGCGTAGGGTCAAAACCCTACGAGCAGTACTTC
CDR3 protein: CASSVGSKPYEQYF

J gene: TRBJ1-6
clone size: NA
D gene: NA
V gene: TRBV5-1
CDR3 DNA: TGCGCCAGCAGGGATCAGGAGTATTCACCCCTCCACTTT
CDR3 protein: CASRDQEYSPLHF

J gene: TRBJ2-7
clone size: few
D gene: TRBD1
V gene: TRBV4-1
CDR3 DNA: TGCGCCAGCAGCCCAGAGTTTGGGACAGGGGGCCACGAGCAGTACTTC
CDR3 protein: CASSPEFGTGGHEQYF

J gene: TRBJ1-2
clone size: NA
D gene: NA
V gene: TRBV4-2
CDR3 DNA: TGTGCCAGCAGCCAAGATCATCAACAATACTATGGCTACACCTTC
CDR3 protein: CASSQDHQQYYGYTF

J gene: TRBJ2-3
clone size: few
D gene: TRBD2
V gene: TRBV6-2/TRBV6-3
CDR3 DNA: TGTGCCAGCAGTTACTCAAAACGGACTAGCGGGATTACAGATACGCAGTATTTT
CDR3 protein: CASSYSKRTSGITDTQYF

J gene: TRBJ2-7
clone size: few
D gene: NA
V gene: TRBV28
CDR3 DNA: TGTGCCAGCAGTTTACAGCAGGGCGAGCAGTACTTC
CDR3 protein: CASSLQQGEQYF

J gene: TRBJ2-1
clone size: few
D gene: TRBD2
V gene: TRBV5-4
CDR3 DNA: TGTGCCAGCAGCGGGACTAGCGTGGGGGGTGAGCAGTTCTTC
CDR3 protein: CASSGTSVGGEQFF

J gene: TRBJ2-1
clone size: few
D gene: TRBD2
V gene: TRBV4-1
CDR3 DNA: TGCGCCAGCAGGTCTAGCGGGAGGGCGGAAGAGCAGTTCTTC
CDR3 protein: CASRSSGRAEEQFF

J gene: TRBJ1-1
clone size: NA
D gene: NA
V gene: TRBV20-1
CDR3 DNA: TGCAGTGCTAGTACAGGGTCTTTATCGAACACTGAAGCTTTCTTT
CDR3 protein: CSASTGSLSNTEAFF

J gene: TRBJ2-3
clone size: NA
D gene: NA
V gene: TRBV6-2/TRBV6-3
CDR3 DNA: TGTGCCAGCAGTTACCCAGACTACGTATCCATAACAGATACGCAGTATTTT
CDR3 protein: CASSYPDYVSITDTQYF

J gene: TRBJ2-1
clone size: NA
D gene: TRBD2
V gene: TRBV19
CDR3 DNA: TGTGCCAGTAGTCAAAGCGGGACTAGCGGCTACAATGAGCAGTTCTTC
CDR3 protein: CASSQSGTSGYNEQFF

J gene: TRBJ1-1
clone size: few
D gene: NA
V gene: TRBV4-1
CDR3 DNA: TGCGCCAGCGAGGGCACTGAAGCTTTCTTT
CDR3 protein: CASEGTEAFF

J gene: TRBJ2-5
clone size: few
D gene: NA
V gene: TRBV18
CDR3 DNA: TGTGCCAGCTCACCGGAGCGAAGAGAAGAGACCCAGTACTTC
CDR3 protein: CASSPERREETQYF

J gene: TRBJ1-2
clone size: NA
D gene: NA
V gene: TRBV9
CDR3 DNA: TGTGCCAGCAGCCTCAACAAGTTACAGGGCTTCTATGGCTACACCTTC
CDR3 protein: CASSLNKLQGFYGYTF

J gene: TRBJ2-5
clone size: few
D gene: NA
V gene: TRBV2
CDR3 DNA: TGTGCCAGCAATGGAGCGGTATTGGGGACCCAGTACTTC
CDR3 protein: CASNGAVLGTQYF

J gene: TRBJ2-5
clone size: NA
D gene: TRBD1
V gene: TRBV12-3/TRBV12-4
CDR3 DNA: TGTGCCAGCACCAGAGCCGGGACAGGCCGGAGGTGGGAGACCCAGTACTTC
CDR3 protein: CASTRAGTGRRWETQYF

J gene: TRBJ2-3
clone size: many
D gene: TRBD2
V gene: TRBV11-1
CDR3 DNA: TGTGCCAGCAGCCCCCGAAGGGCTAGCGGGAGACTTGCGACAGATACGCAGTATTTT
CDR3 protein: CASSPRRASGRLATDTQYF

J gene: TRBJ2-7
clone size: few
D gene: NA
V gene: TRBV29-1
CDR3 DNA: TGCAGCGTAACCGGGACTTCGGCGGACGAGCAGTACTTC
CDR3 protein: CSVTGTSADEQYF

J gene: TRBJ1-1
clone size: many
D gene: NA
V gene: TRBV6-5
CDR3 DNA: TGTGCCAGCAGTTACTCGTCCCGGACACCGGAGAACACTGAAGCTTTCTTT
CDR3 protein: CASSYSSRTPENTEAFF

J gene: TRBJ1-6
clone size: NA
D gene: NA
V gene: TRBV12-3/TRBV12-4
CDR3 DNA: TGTGCCAGCAGTACTCGGGACGCCCGGCATAATAATTCACCCCTCCACTTT
CDR3 protein: CASSTRDARHNNSPLHF

J gene: TRBJ1-1
clone size: many
D gene: NA
V gene: TRBV3-1
CDR3 DNA: TGTGCCAGCAGCCAACTCGAATGGGGTGGCATGAACACTGAAGCTTTCTTT
CDR3 protein: CASSQLEWGGMNTEAFF